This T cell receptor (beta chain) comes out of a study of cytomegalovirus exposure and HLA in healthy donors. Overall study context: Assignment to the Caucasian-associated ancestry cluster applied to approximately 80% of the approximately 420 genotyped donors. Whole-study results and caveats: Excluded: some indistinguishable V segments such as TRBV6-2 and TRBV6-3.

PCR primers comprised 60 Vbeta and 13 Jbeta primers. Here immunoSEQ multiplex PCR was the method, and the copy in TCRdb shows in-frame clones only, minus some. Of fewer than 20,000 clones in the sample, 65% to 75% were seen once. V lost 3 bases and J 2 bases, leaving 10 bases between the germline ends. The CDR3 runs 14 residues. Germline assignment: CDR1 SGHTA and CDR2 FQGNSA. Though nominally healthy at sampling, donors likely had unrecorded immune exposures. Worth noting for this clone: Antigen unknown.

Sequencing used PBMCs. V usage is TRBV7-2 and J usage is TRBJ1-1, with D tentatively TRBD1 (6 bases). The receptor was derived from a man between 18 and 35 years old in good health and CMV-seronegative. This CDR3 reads CASSFGQPNTEAFF. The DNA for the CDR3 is TGTGCCAGCAGCTTCGGACAGCCTAACACTGAAGCTTTCTTT.